In its sample, the clone carrying this T cell receptor beta chain was seen many times. This entry is derived from a study of CD4 and CD8 cells across lung adenocarcinoma regions. TCRdb passed the PCR reads through MiXCR, listing each CDR3 protein once. The sample has about 25,000 distinct CDR3 sequences, approximately 52% seen once. Localized lung adenocarcinoma, a non-small cell lung cancer, affected the donors. Trimming removed 0 bases at V and 6 bases at J, with 9 bases between. Looked up from germline, CDR1 is MNHNS and CDR2 is SASEGT. This CDR3 has 14 residues. This receptor was obtained from a male donor with lung adenocarcinoma. The CD4 and CD8 labels of this study may be unreliable. The J gene is TRBJ1-5, the V gene TRBV6-1; D might be TRBD1 (6 bases). The specimen sequenced was CD4+ T cells from the center of a lung tumor. The CDR3 coding sequence is TGTGCCAGCAGTGAAGCTGGGGGGCTTCAGCCCCAGCATTTT. Translation gives CASSEAGGLQPQHF.